This T cell receptor beta chain was retrieved from a study of blood T cell repertoires in COVID-19. Clones were read by immunoSEQ multiplex PCR, and TCRdb kept only the in-frame ones, dropping some. The sample has 45,000 to 55,000 clones, approximately 88% seen once. The germline V gene encodes CDR1 SGHTS and CDR2 YDEGEE. V lost 6 bases and J lost 0, with 20 bases in between. The CDR3 spans 17 residues. Sequencing input: peripheral blood. V is TRBV5-8 and J is TRBJ2-3; a weak D match, TRBD1 (6 bases). The TCR comes from a human donor in a cohort sampled during active COVID-19. The CDR3, as DNA: TGTGCCAGCACCTCAGCTTCCAGTGGACAGAGCACAGATACGCAGTATTTT. The encoded protein is CASTSASSGQSTDTQYF.